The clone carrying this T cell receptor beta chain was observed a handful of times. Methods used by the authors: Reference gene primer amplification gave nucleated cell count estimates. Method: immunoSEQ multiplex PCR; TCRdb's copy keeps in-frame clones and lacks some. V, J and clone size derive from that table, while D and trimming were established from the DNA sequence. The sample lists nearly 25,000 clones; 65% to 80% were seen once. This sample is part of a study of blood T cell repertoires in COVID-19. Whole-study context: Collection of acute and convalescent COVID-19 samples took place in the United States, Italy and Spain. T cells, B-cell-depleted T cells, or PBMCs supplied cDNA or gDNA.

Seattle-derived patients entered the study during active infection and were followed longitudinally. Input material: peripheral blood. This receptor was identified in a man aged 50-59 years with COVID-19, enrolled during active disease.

CDR3 coding DNA: TGCGCCAGCAGCGCATCGACAGGGGGTTCATCACCCCTCCACTTT. This sequence encodes CASSASTGGSSPLHF. The chain uses TRBV5-1 and TRBJ1-6; 9 nucleotides line up with TRBD1. The CDR3 contains 15 residues. With 4 bases clipped from V and 10 bases from J, the junction kept 9 bases outside the gene matches. The germline V gene encodes CDR1 SGHRS and CDR2 YFSETQ.